These 3 T cell receptor beta chains originate from one sample sequenced in a study of control samples from healthy donors and cancer patients. The assay was immunoSEQ multiplex PCR, and TCRdb's table has in-frame clones only and misses some. The table includes fewer than 200,000 clones, 88% detected once. Material for sequencing was blood. The receptors here all came from a woman in her twenties or thirties in good health.

The rearrangement joins TRBV6-2 or TRBV6-3 to TRBJ1-5; no clear D gene. The germline V gene encodes CDR1 MNHEY and CDR2 SVGEGT. V lost 0 bases and J lost 7, with 16 bases in between. The CDR3 is 16 residues long. The DNA of the CDR3 is TGTGCCAGCAGTTACTCGTTGAGCAAGGTGGACCAGCCCCAGCATTTT. Translated, it gives CASSYSLSKVDQPQHF.

V and J are TRBV27 and TRBJ1-3, with D uncertain. Germline CDR1 MNHEY, CDR2 SMNVEV (reference sequence). This CDR3 comprises 14 residues. The V end was cut by 6 bases, the J end by 4 bases, with 13 bases between. CDR3 sequence (DNA): TGTGCCAGCAGCTCCCCATCGGTCGGAAACACCATATATTTT. Translated, it gives CASSSPSVGNTIYF.

The V and J genes are TRBV4-2 and TRBJ1-6; 9 bases match TRBD1. This CDR3 region has 15 residues. Germline values: CDR1 LGHNA, CDR2 YNFKEQ. V shed 0 bases, J shed 7 bases, and the junction held 1 base outside the gene matches. The CDR3 nucleotides are TGTGCCAGCAGCCAAGAAACAGGGGGCAATTCACCCCTCCACTTT. Its protein is CASSQETGGNSPLHF.